Listed below are T cell receptor beta chains from one sample, sequenced in a study of blood T cell repertoires in COVID-19. Measured with immunoSEQ multiplex PCR; TCRdb has only the in-frame clones, and not every one. The data hold over 200,000 clones, with 70% to 90% observed a single time. The sequencing sample was made of peripheral blood. All receptors derive from a young woman who had recovered from COVID-19. The CDR3 runs from the conserved cysteine through the conserved F or W. The order of the fields is CDR3 DNA, CDR3 protein, D gene, J gene, clone size, V gene. A D gene is named only where the DNA matches it firmly. Some rows have no size entry. The others give once, few or many, or a class for an expanded clone.

TGCAGCGTTGGGACAGGGAGCTCCTACGAGCAGTACTTC | CSVGTGSSYEQYF | TRBD1 | TRBJ2-7 | - | TRBV29-1
TGTGCCAGCAGTTTATGGACAGGAGACAATGAGCAGTTCTTC | CASSLWTGDNEQFF | TRBD1 | TRBJ2-1 | - | TRBV27
TGTGCCTGGAATGGCGGGAGGAAGGGTGAGACCCAGTACTTC | CAWNGGRKGETQYF | TRBD2 | TRBJ2-5 | - | TRBV30
TGTGCCAGCAGGTCTTATACTATTTCAGAGACCCAGTACTTC | CASRSYTISETQYF | - | TRBJ2-5 | - | TRBV2
TGTGCCAGCAGCGTAGATCAGGGTCTCGACTACGAGCAGTACTTC | CASSVDQGLDYEQYF | - | TRBJ2-7 | - | TRBV9
TGTGCCAGCAGCATAGGACTAGCGGAGGACACCGGGGAGCTGTTTTTT | CASSIGLAEDTGELFF | TRBD2 | TRBJ2-2 | - | TRBV7-7
TGTGCCAGCAGAAGACAGGAGAACACTGAAGCTTTCTTT | CASRRQENTEAFF | - | TRBJ1-1 | - | TRBV27
TGTGCCAGCAGAGGGACTAGCAGCTACGAGCAGTACTTC | CASRGTSSYEQYF | TRBD2 | TRBJ2-7 | few | TRBV6-5
TGTGCCAGCAGCTTAGAACCTCAGAACACCTTGTATGGCTACACCTTC | CASSLEPQNTLYGYTF | - | TRBJ1-2 | - | TRBV7-8
TGTGCCAGCAGTGAATGGGGACAGGGGGGGAACGGCTACACCTTC | CASSEWGQGGNGYTF | TRBD1 | TRBJ1-2 | - | TRBV25-1
TGTGCCAGCAGCCTTTCGAGGGGGACGGTGCCCTATGGCTACACCTTC | CASSLSRGTVPYGYTF | - | TRBJ1-2 | - | TRBV9
TGTGCCAGCAGCAAAGAGGGGCCCCACGACAGATTCACAGATACGCAGTATTTT | CASSKEGPHDRFTDTQYF | - | TRBJ2-3 | - | TRBV21-1
TGTGCCAGCAGCAAAATTCGCTTCGACACCCCCTATGGCTACACCTTC | CASSKIRFDTPYGYTF | - | TRBJ1-2 | - | TRBV21-1
TGTGCCAGCAGCCTAAGACAGGGGAATTCACCCCTCCACTTT | CASSLRQGNSPLHF | TRBD1 | TRBJ1-6 | - | TRBV7-6
TGTGCCAGCAGTTACAGAAGGGGGCGGATGAACACTGAAGCTTTCTTT | CASSYRRGRMNTEAFF | TRBD1 | TRBJ1-1 | - | TRBV6-2/TRBV6-3
TGTGCCAGTAGTATCGGGGGAGACCTAGCCAAAAACATTCAGTACTTC | CASSIGGDLAKNIQYF | - | TRBJ2-4 | - | TRBV19
TGTGCCAGCAGCCAAGAGACGGGTTTAGTATATGGAAACACCATATATTTT | CASSQETGLVYGNTIYF | - | TRBJ1-3 | few | TRBV3-1/TRBV3-2
TGTGCCAGTAGTATAGATCCCTCAGGGGGCTATGGCTACACCTTC | CASSIDPSGGYGYTF | TRBD1 | TRBJ1-2 | - | TRBV19
TGTGCCAGCAGTTTAGATAGTCAAGAGGCTGAAGCTTTCTTT | CASSLDSQEAEAFF | - | TRBJ1-1 | - | TRBV27
TGTGCCAGCAGTCCCGGGACAGGGTGGGGAGGCTACACCTTC | CASSPGTGWGGYTF | TRBD1 | TRBJ1-2 | - | TRBV6-6
TGTGCCAGCAGTGAACGGACAGTGGGTAGTGAAAAACTGTTTTTT | CASSERTVGSEKLFF | - | TRBJ1-4 | medium-sized | TRBV6-1
TGCAGCGTGGACAAAAGGGGCAGCTCCTACGAGCAGTACTTC | CSVDKRGSSYEQYF | - | TRBJ2-7 | once | TRBV29-1
TGTGCCAGCAGCTTAACGTCGGGACTAGCGGGAATGAACACCGGGGAGCTGTTTTTT | CASSLTSGLAGMNTGELFF | TRBD2 | TRBJ2-2 | - | TRBV7-3
TGTGCCAGCAGCGAGTCCGACAGGGGGACCTATGGCTACACCTTC | CASSESDRGTYGYTF | TRBD1 | TRBJ1-2 | - | TRBV9
TGTGCCAGCAGCTTAGCGCCAGGCACCCTCCACTTT | CASSLAPGTLHF | - | TRBJ1-6 | - | TRBV7-2
TGTGCCAGCAGCGTAGGGACTAGCGGGGCCTACAATGAGCAGTTCTTC | CASSVGTSGAYNEQFF | TRBD2 | TRBJ2-1 | once | TRBV7-2
TGTGCCTGGAGACTAGCGGGAGTCTTCACCGGGGAGCTGTTTTTT | CAWRLAGVFTGELFF | TRBD2 | TRBJ2-2 | - | TRBV30
TGTGCCAGCAGTGAATCAGCGGGAGAGGTGTCCTACGAGCAGTACTTC | CASSESAGEVSYEQYF | TRBD2 | TRBJ2-7 | - | TRBV27
TGTGCCAGCAGCCCCAGACAGTATAGCACAGATACGCAGTATTTT | CASSPRQYSTDTQYF | - | TRBJ2-3 | - | TRBV9
TGTGCCAGCAGCCCCAGAATGACAGGGGGCTATGGCTACACCTTC | CASSPRMTGGYGYTF | TRBD1 | TRBJ1-2 | - | TRBV7-2
TGTGCCAGCAGCCGAGGATTGACAGCCCGCTACGAGCAGTACTTC | CASSRGLTARYEQYF | - | TRBJ2-7 | - | TRBV7-8
TGTGCCACCAGCAGACAGGGGGCGAACACTGAAGCTTTCTTT | CATSRQGANTEAFF | TRBD1 | TRBJ1-1 | - | TRBV15
TGTGCCAGCAGTGAGAGAGTAGCGGGGACAGATACGCAGTATTTT | CASSERVAGTDTQYF | TRBD2 | TRBJ2-3 | - | TRBV6-1
TGTGCCTGGCGATACACCTACAATGAGCAGTTCTTC | CAWRYTYNEQFF | - | TRBJ2-1 | - | TRBV30
TGCGCCAGCAGCTCCCTTGCGGGGTACAATGAGCAGTTCTTC | CASSSLAGYNEQFF | - | TRBJ2-1 | - | TRBV5-1
TGTGCCAGCAGCGCCGGACAGGGGGCGGTCAATGAGCAGTTCTTC | CASSAGQGAVNEQFF | TRBD1 | TRBJ2-1 | - | TRBV7-7
TGTGCCAGCAGTGAAAGGGGACAGGGGTTGTACGAGCAGTACTTC | CASSERGQGLYEQYF | TRBD1 | TRBJ2-7 | - | TRBV2
TGTGCCAGCAGCAACCCGGACAGGGGAAAACAAGAGACCCAGTACTTC | CASSNPDRGKQETQYF | TRBD1 | TRBJ2-5 | - | TRBV11-1
TGCGCCAGCAGCCGAGACGAAACTAGCGGGAGTACGGATTACGAGCAGTACTTC | CASSRDETSGSTDYEQYF | TRBD2 | TRBJ2-7 | few | TRBV4-1
TGCGCCAGCAGCCCCCGGGACGGGACAGGCTTCGGAGATACGCAGTATTTT | CASSPRDGTGFGDTQYF | TRBD1 | TRBJ2-3 | once | TRBV4-3
TGTGCCAGCAGCCCATGGGACAGGGACACTGAAGCTTTCTTT | CASSPWDRDTEAFF | TRBD1 | TRBJ1-1 | - | TRBV9
TGTGCCAGCAGCTTAAGGGGGGACGCTAATTCACCCCTCCACTTT | CASSLRGDANSPLHF | - | TRBJ1-6 | once | TRBV7-3